One and the same sample provided the 9 T cell receptor beta chains below, sequenced in a study of blood T cell repertoires in COVID-19. Assay used: immunoSEQ multiplex PCR; TCRdb lists only in-frame clones, some missing. This sample has fewer than 200,000 clones; approximately 79% occur once, and the top ten carry 2.5% to 3%. The sample comprised peripheral blood. The receptors stem from a woman of 80 years or more with acute or convalescent COVID-19.

The chain links TRBV6-7 to TRBJ2-7; no definite D call. TRBV6-7 is an open reading frame, and its role is uncertain. Trimming removed 11 bases at V and 0 bases at J, with 14 bases between. The CDR3 has 13 residues. The CDR3 reads CAAIGRPSYEQYF. The CDR3 DNA reads as TGTGCCGCGATCGGCAGGCCCTCCTACGAGCAGTACTTC.

The V gene is TRBV19, the J gene TRBJ2-5; TRBD2 agrees at 10 bases. V dropped 6 bases and J dropped 5; count of bases not matched to a gene: 15. CDR1 LNHDA and CDR2 SQIVND come from the germline V gene (reference sequence). The CDR3 extends over 17 amino acids. The CDR3 loop reads CASRPTSGTTGQETQYF. Written as DNA, the CDR3 is TGTGCCAGTAGACCCACTAGCGGGACAACGGGGCAGGAGACCCAGTACTTC.

The CDR3 DNA reads as TGTGCCAGCAGCTTAGTGGGGGCCCCCCAAGAGACCCAGTACTTC. Translated, it gives CASSLVGAPQETQYF. The V and J genes are TRBV7-2 and TRBJ2-5; D is perhaps TRBD1 (6 bases). The CDR3 is made up of 15 amino acids. Germline-derived CDR1 and CDR2 are SGHTA and FQGNSA. Trimming stripped 1 base from V and 1 base from J, with 10 bases between.

V and J are TRBV27 and TRBJ1-2, with TRBD1 identical over 9 bases. Germline V gene data show CDR1 as MNHEY and CDR2 as SMNVEV (reference sequence). The CDR3 runs to 15 residues. V lost 2 bases, J lost 1 base, and 2 bases stayed unmatched. CDR3 nucleotide sequence: TGTGCCAGCAGTTTAATGGGACAGGGTAACTATGGCTACACCTTC. It encodes CASSLMGQGNYGYTF.

V gene TRBV3-1 (or the pseudogene TRBV3-2) combines with J gene TRBJ1-5, with D unclear. The CDR3 is 15 amino acids. Trimming pared 1 base from V and 7 bases from J, leaving 14 bases between. Per germline, CDR1 LGHDT and CDR2 YNNKEL (reference sequence). In DNA form, the CDR3 reads TGTGCCAGCAGCCAAGGCGGGAGTTCTTGGCAGCCCCAGCATTTT. This codes for CASSQGGSSWQPQHF.

V and J are TRBV27 and TRBJ2-2; no clear D. The germline V gene encodes CDR1 MNHEY and CDR2 SMNVEV (reference sequence). V was clipped by 6 bases and J by 1 base, with 9 bases between them. The CDR3 covers 14 residues. In DNA, the CDR3 is TGTGCCAGCAGCTCGAGTGGGAACACCGGGGAGCTGTTTTTT. Translation gives CASSSSGNTGELFF.

A few counts support this clone. This rearrangement joins TRBV30 to TRBJ2-2; 14 positions agree with TRBD2. With V trimmed by 2 bases and J by 7 bases, 6 bases remained unmatched. Germline-derived CDR1 and CDR2 are GTSNPN and SVGIG (reference sequence). The CDR3 runs 16 residues. The CDR3 nucleotides are TGTGCCTGGAGTCCCGGGACTAGCGGGAGACACGGGGAGCTGTTTTTT. This encodes CAWSPGTSGRHGELFF.

The chain recombines TRBV6-5 with TRBJ2-3; tentative D call: TRBD2 (6 bases). V lost 5 bases and J lost 3, with 15 bases in between. Germline loops: CDR1 MNHEY, CDR2 SVGAGI. The CDR3 spans 15 residues. The CDR3 coding sequence is TGTGCCAGCAGTATGACGGGAGAAGGGACAGATACGCAGTATTTT. It is translated as CASSMTGEGTDTQYF.

The V call is TRBV19, the J call TRBJ2-1; tentative D call: TRBD2 (7 bases). CDR3 length: 16 amino acids. Trimming stripped 7 bases from V and 4 bases from J, with 20 bases between. Per germline, CDR1 LNHDA and CDR2 SQIVND (reference sequence). The CDR3 loop is CASNWGGGKLYNEQFF. CDR3 DNA sequence: TGTGCCAGTAATTGGGGAGGGGGGAAATTATACAATGAGCAGTTCTTC. The full variable domain, its missing parts supplied by reference TRBV19 and TRBJ2-1, is DGGITQSPKYLFRKEGQNVTLSCEQNLNHDAMYWYRQDPGQGLRLIYYSQIVNDFQKGDIAEGYSVSREKKESFPLTVTSAQKNPTAFYLCASNWGGGKLYNEQFFGPGTRLTVL.